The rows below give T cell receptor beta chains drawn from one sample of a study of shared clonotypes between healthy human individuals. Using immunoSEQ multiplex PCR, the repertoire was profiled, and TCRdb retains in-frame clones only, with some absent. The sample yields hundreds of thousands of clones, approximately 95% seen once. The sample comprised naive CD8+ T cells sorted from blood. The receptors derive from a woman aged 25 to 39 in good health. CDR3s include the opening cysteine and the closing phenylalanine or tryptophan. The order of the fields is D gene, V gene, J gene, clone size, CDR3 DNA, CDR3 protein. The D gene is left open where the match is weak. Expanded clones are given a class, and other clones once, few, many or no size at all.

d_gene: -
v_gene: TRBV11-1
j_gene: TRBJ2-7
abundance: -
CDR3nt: TGTGCCAGCAGCCCGCGGGGTTACTACGAGCAGTACTTC
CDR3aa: CASSPRGYYEQYF

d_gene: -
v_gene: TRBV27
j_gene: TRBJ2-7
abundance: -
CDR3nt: TGTGCCACCAGGAGCTCCTACGAGCAGTACTTC
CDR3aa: CATRSSYEQYF

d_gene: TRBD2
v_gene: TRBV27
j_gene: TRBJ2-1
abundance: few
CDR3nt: TGTGCCAGCAGTTTAGTACTAGCGGGAGGATACAATGAGCAGTTCTTC
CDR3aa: CASSLVLAGGYNEQFF

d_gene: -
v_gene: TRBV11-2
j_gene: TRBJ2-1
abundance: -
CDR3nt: TGTGCCAGCAGCCAAGGGGGACCCGAGCAGTTCTTC
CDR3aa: CASSQGGPEQFF

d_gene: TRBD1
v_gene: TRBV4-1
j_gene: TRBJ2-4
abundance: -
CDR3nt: TGCGCCAGCAGCCAAGGCCCCGGGACAGGTAAAAACATTCAGTACTTC
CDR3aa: CASSQGPGTGKNIQYF

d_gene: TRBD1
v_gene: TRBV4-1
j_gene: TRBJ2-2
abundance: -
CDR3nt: TGCGCCAGCAGCCCGACAATTGGGACAGGGGAAAACACCGGGGAGCTGTTTTTT
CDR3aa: CASSPTIGTGENTGELFF

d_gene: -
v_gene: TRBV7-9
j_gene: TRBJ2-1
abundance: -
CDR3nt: TGTGCCAGCAGCTTGGCCGAGGGAAGAAGTTACAATGAGCAGTTCTTC
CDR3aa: CASSLAEGRSYNEQFF

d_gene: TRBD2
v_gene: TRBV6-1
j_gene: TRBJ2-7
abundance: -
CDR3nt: TGTGCCAGCAGTGAGTCGCGGACTAGCGGGAGCTCCTACGAGCAGTACTTC
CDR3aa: CASSESRTSGSSYEQYF

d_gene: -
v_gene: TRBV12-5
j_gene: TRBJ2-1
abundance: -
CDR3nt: TGTGCTAGTGCCGATGGCCGCCACAATGAGCAGTTCTTC
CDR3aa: CASADGRHNEQFF

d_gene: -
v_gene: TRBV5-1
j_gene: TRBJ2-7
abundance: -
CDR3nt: TGCGCCAGCAGCTTGGGTCAGGGGAGAGGAGGGCCTTACGAGCAGTACTTC
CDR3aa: CASSLGQGRGGPYEQYF

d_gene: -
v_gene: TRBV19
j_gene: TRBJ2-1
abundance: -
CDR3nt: TGTGCCAGTAGTATAGGCGTTGGAGGCAATGAGCAGTTCTTC
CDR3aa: CASSIGVGGNEQFF

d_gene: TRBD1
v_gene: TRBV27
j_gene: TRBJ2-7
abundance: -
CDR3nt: TGTGCCAGCAGTTTCCTGGACAGGAACCACGAGCAGTACTTC
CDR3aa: CASSFLDRNHEQYF

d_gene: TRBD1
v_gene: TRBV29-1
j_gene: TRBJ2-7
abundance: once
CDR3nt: TGCAGCGTGCCCGGGACAGGGCCCCAATTTTCCTACGAGCAGTACTTC
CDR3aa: CSVPGTGPQFSYEQYF

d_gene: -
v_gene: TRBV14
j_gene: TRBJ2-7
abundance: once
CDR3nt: TGTGCCAGCAGCCACCGACAGACCTACGAGCAGTACTTC
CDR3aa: CASSHRQTYEQYF

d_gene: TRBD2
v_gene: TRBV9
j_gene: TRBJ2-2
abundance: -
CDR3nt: TGTGCCAGCAGCGACGGACTAGCGGACAACACCGGGGAGCTGTTTTTT
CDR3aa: CASSDGLADNTGELFF

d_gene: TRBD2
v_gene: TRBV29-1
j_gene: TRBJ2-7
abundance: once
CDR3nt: TGCAGCGTTGTACCGCTAGCGGGTTACGAGCAGTACTTC
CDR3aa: CSVVPLAGYEQYF

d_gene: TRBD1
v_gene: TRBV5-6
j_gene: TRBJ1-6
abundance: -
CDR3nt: TGTGCCAGCAGCGTCCGGGACAGGGCCGGTTCACCCCTCCACTTT
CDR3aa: CASSVRDRAGSPLHF

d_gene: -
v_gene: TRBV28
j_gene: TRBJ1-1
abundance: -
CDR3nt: TGTGCCAGCAGTATCCAGAACACTGAAGCTTTCTTT
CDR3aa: CASSIQNTEAFF

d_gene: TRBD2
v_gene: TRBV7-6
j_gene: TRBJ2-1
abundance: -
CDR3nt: TGTGCCAGCAGCTTTACCCGGGAGGGTGTATACAATGAGCAGTTCTTC
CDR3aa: CASSFTREGVYNEQFF

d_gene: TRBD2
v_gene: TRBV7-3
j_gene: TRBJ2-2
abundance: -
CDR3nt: TGTGCCAGCAGCTCTAGCGGGAGGGCCTTTCCCGGGGAGCTGTTTTTT
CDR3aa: CASSSSGRAFPGELFF

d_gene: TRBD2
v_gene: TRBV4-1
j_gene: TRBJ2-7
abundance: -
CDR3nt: TGCGCCAGCAGCCAGACGACTAGCGGGAGTGGCGAGCAGTACTTC
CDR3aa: CASSQTTSGSGEQYF

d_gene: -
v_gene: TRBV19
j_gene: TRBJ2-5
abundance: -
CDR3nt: TGTGCCAGTAGTATAGTGGGGGGTTTCCAAGAGACCCAGTACTTC
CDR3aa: CASSIVGGFQETQYF

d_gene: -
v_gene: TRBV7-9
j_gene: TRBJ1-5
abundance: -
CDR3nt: TGTGCCAGCAGCTTAGTAGGGAATCAGCCCCAGCATTTT
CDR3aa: CASSLVGNQPQHF

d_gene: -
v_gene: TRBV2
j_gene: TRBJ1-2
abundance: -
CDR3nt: TGTGCCAGCAGTGAAGGATTGTGGGGACCTAACTATGGCTACACCTTC
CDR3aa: CASSEGLWGPNYGYTF

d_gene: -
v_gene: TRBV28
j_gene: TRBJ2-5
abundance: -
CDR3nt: TGTGCCAGCAGTCGTAATACCGGGACACAGTACCAAGAGACCCAGTACTTC
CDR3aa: CASSRNTGTQYQETQYF

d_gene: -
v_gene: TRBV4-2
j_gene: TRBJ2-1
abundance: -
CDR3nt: TGTGCCAGCAGCCAAGTCCTAAGCAATGAGCAGTTCTTC
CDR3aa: CASSQVLSNEQFF

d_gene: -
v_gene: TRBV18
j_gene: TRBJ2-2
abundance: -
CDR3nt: TGTGCCAGCTCACCACCTCTAGCGCCCGCCGGGGAGCTGTTTTTT
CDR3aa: CASSPPLAPAGELFF

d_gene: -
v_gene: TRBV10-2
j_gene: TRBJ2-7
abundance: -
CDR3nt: TGCGCCAGCAGTGATACTAGCCCTGACTACGAGCAGTACTTC
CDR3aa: CASSDTSPDYEQYF

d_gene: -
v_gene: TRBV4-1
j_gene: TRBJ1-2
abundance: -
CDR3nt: TGCGCCAGCAGCCAGGCCCTCCATGGCTACACCTTC
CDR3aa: CASSQALHGYTF

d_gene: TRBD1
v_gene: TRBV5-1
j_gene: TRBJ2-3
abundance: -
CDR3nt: TGCGCCAGCAGCTCCCAAGGACAGGGATTTACAGATACGCAGTATTTT
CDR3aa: CASSSQGQGFTDTQYF

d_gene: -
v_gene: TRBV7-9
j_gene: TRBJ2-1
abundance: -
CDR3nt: TGTGCCAGCAGCTCGTTGGGCGTCTACAATGAGCAGTTCTTC
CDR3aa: CASSSLGVYNEQFF

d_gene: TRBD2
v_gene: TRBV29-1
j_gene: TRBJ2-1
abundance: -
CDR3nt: TGCAGCGTCACCCCGGGGGGGCATGAGCAGTTCTTC
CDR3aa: CSVTPGGHEQFF

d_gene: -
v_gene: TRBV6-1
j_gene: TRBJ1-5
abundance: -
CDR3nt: TGTGCCAGCAATAGGGGGGGCGGGTTCAATCAGCCCCAGCATTTT
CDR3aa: CASNRGGGFNQPQHF

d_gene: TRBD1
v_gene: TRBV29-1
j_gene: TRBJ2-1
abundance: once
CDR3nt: TGCAGCGTTGAGAGGACAGGGTATGAGCAGTTCTTC
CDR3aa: CSVERTGYEQFF

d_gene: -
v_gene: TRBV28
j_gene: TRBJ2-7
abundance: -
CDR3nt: TGTGCCAGCAGTTTGATGAGAGGTAGCTCCTACGAGCAGTACTTC
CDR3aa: CASSLMRGSSYEQYF

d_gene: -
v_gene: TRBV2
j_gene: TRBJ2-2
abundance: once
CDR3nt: TGTGCCAGCAGTGAAAATCGGCAGGGGGGGACCGGGGAGCTGTTTTTT
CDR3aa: CASSENRQGGTGELFF